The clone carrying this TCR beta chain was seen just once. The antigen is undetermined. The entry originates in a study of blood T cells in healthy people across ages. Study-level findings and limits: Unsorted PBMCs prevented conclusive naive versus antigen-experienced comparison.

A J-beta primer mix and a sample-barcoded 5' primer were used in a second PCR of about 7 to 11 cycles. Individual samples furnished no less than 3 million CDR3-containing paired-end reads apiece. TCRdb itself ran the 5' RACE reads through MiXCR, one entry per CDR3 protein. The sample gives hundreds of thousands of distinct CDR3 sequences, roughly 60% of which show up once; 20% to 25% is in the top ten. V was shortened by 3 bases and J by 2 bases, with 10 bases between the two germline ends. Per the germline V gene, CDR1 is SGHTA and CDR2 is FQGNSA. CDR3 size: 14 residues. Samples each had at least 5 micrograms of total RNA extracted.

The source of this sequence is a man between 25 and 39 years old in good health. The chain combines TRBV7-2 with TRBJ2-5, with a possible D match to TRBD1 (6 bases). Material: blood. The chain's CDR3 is CASSFQTGQETQYF. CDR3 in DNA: TGTGCCAGCAGCTTCCAGACAGGACAAGAGACCCAGTACTTC.